One and the same sample provided the 17 T cell receptor beta chains below, sequenced in a study of blood T cells in healthy people across ages (dated by TCRdb to the mid-2010s). The library was built by means of 5' RACE. These reads were obtained on an Illumina HiSeq 2500. A second PCR of about 7 to 12 cycles was performed with a sample-barcoded 5' primer and a J-beta primer mix. The public reads were quality trimmed at Q25 with fastp and then assembled into clones with MiXCR by TCRdb, keeping productive beta chains. Each CDR3 protein appears once, grouped with its most common genes and DNA. The sample table holds more than 800,000 distinct CDR3 sequences, of which 40% to 45% were seen once. Approximately 17% of the sample rests with the top ten. Specimen: blood. The receptors come from a woman aged 55-69 years in good health.

In DNA form, the CDR3 reads TGTGCCAGCAGCCAAGATAGAGGCCAGTTCTCCTACGAGCAGTACTTC. It specifies CASSQDRGQFSYEQYF. The chain is built from TRBV3-1 and TRBJ2-7; no definite D call. The CDR3 spans 16 residues. Germline V gene lookup returns CDR1 LGHDT and CDR2 YNNKEL (reference sequence). Trimming removed 0 bases at V and 0 bases at J, with 12 bases between.

V and J are TRBV24-1 and TRBJ2-5; 7 bases align to TRBD1. Germline V gives CDR1 KGHDR, CDR2 SFDVKD. J lost 4 bases, V lost 1 base, and 8 bases had no gene match. The CDR3 has 16 residues. CDR3 nucleotide sequence: TGTGCCACCAGTGATTTCGTGGACAGGTTAAGAGAGACCCAGTACTTC. Translated, it gives CATSDFVDRLRETQYF.

The genes are TRBV3-1 and TRBJ2-5, with D unresolved. The J call is in doubt because the DNA end fits TRBJ2-7 better. The CDR3 loop spans 11 amino acids. CDR1 is LGHDT, CDR2 YNNKEL, per germline (reference sequence). CDR3 region: CASGYGYEQYF. The CDR3 DNA follows: TGTGCCAGCGGCTATGGCTACGAGCAGTACTTC.

Ten or more counts support this clonotype. V and J are TRBV15 and TRBJ2-3, with a tentative D call TRBD2 (6 bases). The CDR3 has 16 residues. Germline CDR1 is LNHNV and CDR2 is YYDKDF (reference sequence). Trimming removed 0 bases at V and 3 bases at J, with 13 bases between. CDR3 sequence (DNA): TGTGCCACCAGCAGAGATAGCCGGGGGTCGACAGATACGCAGTATTTT. Its protein is CATSRDSRGSTDTQYF. The full variable domain, completed using reference TRBV15 and TRBJ2-3, is DAMVIQNPRYQVTQFGKPVTLSCSQTLNHNVMYWYQQKSSQAPKLLFHYYDKDFNNEADTPDNFQSRRPNTSFCFLDIRSPGLGDTAMYLCATSRDSRGSTDTQYFGPGTRLTVL.

This clonotype was seen a handful of times. V gene TRBV29-1 combines with J gene TRBJ2-1; 8 bases are a match to TRBD2. The CDR3 loop spans 14 amino acids. Germline-derived CDR1 and CDR2 are SQVTM and ANQGSEA. J was trimmed by 0 bases and V by 5 bases; bases with no gene match: 3. CDR3 sequence: CSVQRGSSYNEQFF. The CDR3 DNA reads as TGCAGCGTTCAGCGGGGGAGCTCCTACAATGAGCAGTTCTTC.

The chain is built from TRBV27 and TRBJ2-7; D is undetermined. Trimming took 0 bases from V and 4 from J, leaving 13 bases between them. This CDR3 region has 15 residues. Germline CDR1 and CDR2: MNHEY and SMNVEV (reference sequence). As DNA, the CDR3 is TGTGCCAGCAGTTTATCCCCGGAGAAGATGTACGAGCAGTACTTC. Translating it yields CASSLSPEKMYEQYF.

The rearrangement uses TRBV9 and TRBJ2-5, with D tentatively TRBD1 (6 bases). V lost 3 bases and J 5 bases, leaving 8 bases between the germline ends. Per the germline V gene, CDR1 is SGDLS and CDR2 is YYNGEE. The CDR3 extends over 12 amino acids. Written as DNA, the CDR3 is TGTGCCAGCAGCGCCCAGGGGGAGACCCAGTACTTC. It is translated as CASSAQGETQYF.

The genes are TRBV7-8 and TRBJ2-7; 14 nucleotides agree with TRBD2. Per the germline V gene, CDR1 is SGHVS and CDR2 is FQNEAQ. CDR3 length: 18 residues. With 5 bases clipped from V and 1 base from J, the junction kept 10 bases outside the gene matches. CDR3 bases: TGTGCCAGCAGCAGGGGGGGGACTAGCGGGGGAGATTCCTACGAGCAGTACTTC. This sequence encodes CASSRGGTSGGDSYEQYF.

The chain recombines TRBV20-1 with TRBJ2-1; 9 nucleotides match TRBD2. This CDR3 has 17 residues. V gave up 3 bases and J gave up 6 bases; unmatched junction bases: 15. Germline loops: CDR1 DFQATT, CDR2 SNEGSKA (reference sequence). The CDR3: CSASLAGGPEKSNEQFF. In DNA, the CDR3 is TGCAGTGCTAGTTTGGCGGGAGGGCCGGAGAAATCCAATGAGCAGTTCTTC.

The gene calls are TRBV11-2 and TRBJ1-1; 7 bases map to TRBD1. The length of the CDR3 is 14 residues. V shed 5 bases and J 0 bases; nucleotides not matched to a gene: 3. CDR1 and CDR2 (germline): SGHAT, FQNNGV. In DNA form, the CDR3 reads TGTGCCAGCAGCGCGGGACAGATGAACACTGAAGCTTTCTTT. Its translation: CASSAGQMNTEAFF.

The J gene is TRBJ2-1, the V gene TRBV4-2; the D gene is possibly TRBD2 (5 bases). The tail of the sequence fits TRBJ2-7 better, so the J call may be wrong. In germline, CDR1 is LGHNA, CDR2 YNFKEQ. The CDR3 covers 16 residues. The CDR3 coding sequence is TGTGCCAGCAGCCAAGACCCGGGGAGCTCCTACAATGAGCAGTACTTC. It yields the protein CASSQDPGSSYNEQYF.

The chain is built from TRBV12-3 or TRBV12-4 and TRBJ2-7; D perhaps matches TRBD1 (5 bases). The V end lost 6 bases, the J end lost 1 base, and 10 bases lay between the germline ends. This CDR3 contains 13 residues. CDR3 sequence reads: CASSWTLSYEQYF. The CDR3 coding sequence is TGTGCCAGCAGCTGGACACTATCCTACGAGCAGTACTTC.

CDR3 DNA: TGTGCCAGCAGTTTAACACTAGCGGAGGGGGATGAGCAGTTCTTC. Translating gives CASSLTLAEGDEQFF. V usage is TRBV12-3 or TRBV12-4 and J usage is TRBJ2-1, with 8 bases aligning to TRBD2. The CDR3 extends over 15 amino acids. Trimming at V came to 2 bases and at J to 8 bases, leaving 8 bases not matched to a gene.

In the case of this clonotype: Just one base apart from a much larger clone, this may be a read error. CDR3 nucleotides: TGCAGTGCTAGCCGGTACCAAGAGACCCGGTACTTC. Amino acids: CSASRYQETRYF. The rearrangement joins TRBV20-1 to TRBJ2-5; D is uncertain. The CDR3 spans 12 residues. CDR1 is DFQATT, CDR2 SNEGSKA, per germline (reference sequence).

Comments on this clonotype: A read error may be the cause here, since a much bigger clone is one base away. J is TRBJ2-7 and V is TRBV27; 13 nucleotides match TRBD2. The germline CDR1 and CDR2 sequences are MNHEY and SMNVEV (reference sequence). The CDR3 totals 14 residues. V was pared by 6 bases and J by 7 bases, with 6 bases of the junction left unmatched. The CDR3 loop is CASRGLAGVHEQYF. The CDR3, as DNA: TGTGCCAGCAGAGGACTAGCGGGAGTCCATGAGCAGTACTTC.

The rearrangement joins TRBV7-9 to TRBJ2-1; TRBD2 aligns across 10 bases. The J call is uncertain, as TRBJ2-7 better fits the DNA end. CDR1 is SEHNR and CDR2 is FQNEAQ in the germline V gene (reference sequence). The CDR3 loop spans 14 amino acids. CDR3 bases: TGTGCCAGCCGGAGTCTAGCGGGAGCCAATGAGCAGTACTTC. This codes for CASRSLAGANEQYF.

The gene calls are TRBV27 and TRBJ2-3, with D possibly being TRBD2 (7 bases). Trimming removed 5 bases at V and 5 bases at J, with 11 bases between. This CDR3 has 13 amino acids. Germline-derived CDR1 and CDR2 are MNHEY and SMNVEV (reference sequence). In nucleotides, the CDR3 is TGTGCCAGCAGTGGTAGGGGGGGAGATACGCAGTATTTT. This encodes CASSGRGGDTQYF.